These T cell receptor beta chains were read from a single sample in a study of shared clonotypes between healthy human individuals. The table came from immunoSEQ multiplex PCR; TCRdb's copy has only in-frame clones and leaves some out. The data hold about 2.1 million clones, with roughly 91% observed a single time. The sample taken for sequencing was naive CD8+ T cells from PBMCs. The receptors originated from a man aged 18-30 years in good health. Some clones in this sample may be carry-over from other donors' samples. The CDR3 runs from the conserved cysteine through the conserved F or W. The D gene is left open where the match is weak. Clone size, where shown, is once, few, many, or a class for clones that have expanded.

v_gene	abundance	j_gene	d_gene	CDR3nt	CDR3aa
TRBV19	.	TRBJ2-1	.	TGTGCCAGTAGGGCTAGTGGGGTAGGATACAATGAGCAGTTCTTC	CASRASGVGYNEQFF
TRBV10-3	.	TRBJ2-3	TRBD2	TGTGCCACCACGGGACTAGCGGGAGGGGGGACAGATACGCAGTATTTT	CATTGLAGGGTDTQYF
TRBV27	.	TRBJ2-1	.	TGTGCCAGCAGTTTACTAGGGCCTTCCAATGAGCAGTTCTTC	CASSLLGPSNEQFF
TRBV10-3	.	TRBJ1-2	.	TGTGCCATCAGTGACGGGAAGGAGCGCGGCTACACCTTC	CAISDGKERGYTF
TRBV11-2	once	TRBJ2-5	TRBD2	TGTGCCAGCAGCTTACTCCCGGGACTAGCGGAAGAGACCCAGTACTTC	CASSLLPGLAEETQYF
TRBV5-1	.	TRBJ1-1	.	TGCGCCAGCAGGGAAATGAACACTGAAGCTTTCTTT	CASREMNTEAFF
TRBV10-3	.	TRBJ2-7	TRBD1	TGTGCCAGGCCGGGACAGAGGACCTACGAGCAGTACTTC	CARPGQRTYEQYF
TRBV27	.	TRBJ1-1	.	TGTGCCAGCAGTTTTGGGGTGGCGAACACTGAAGCTTTCTTT	CASSFGVANTEAFF
TRBV19	.	TRBJ1-1	.	TGTGCCAGTAGTATAGATCCGACCTGGCAAGCTTTCTTT	CASSIDPTWQAFF
TRBV29-1	.	TRBJ2-7	.	TGCAGCGTTATGCCGGGACTTACAGCCTACGAGCAGTACTTC	CSVMPGLTAYEQYF
TRBV6-5	.	TRBJ2-7	.	TGTGCCAGCAGTTACTCGATGCGGGGATCCCACGAGCAGTACTTC	CASSYSMRGSHEQYF
TRBV30	few	TRBJ1-1	.	TGTGCCTGGAGTTCACACAGGGATCTTTTCACTGAAGCTTTCTTT	CAWSSHRDLFTEAFF
TRBV11-2	.	TRBJ2-7	TRBD2	TGTGCCAGCAGCCAATCTAGCGGGGTAACCTACGAGCAGTACTTC	CASSQSSGVTYEQYF
TRBV9	.	TRBJ2-7	TRBD2	TGTGCCAGCAGCCCTAGCGGGCGGGCCTACGAGCAGTACTTC	CASSPSGRAYEQYF
TRBV4-1	once	TRBJ2-5	.	TGCGCCAGCAGCCACACAGGAATCCAAGAGACCCAGTACTTC	CASSHTGIQETQYF
TRBV10-3	.	TRBJ2-5	TRBD2	TGTGCCATCAGCAGTGGCGGGACTACATCGCAAGAGACCCAGTACTTC	CAISSGGTTSQETQYF
TRBV4-1	.	TRBJ2-7	TRBD2	TGCGCCAGCAGCCCGCCCCCTCCCAGCGGGGGTGGCTCCTACGAGCAGTACTTC	CASSPPPPSGGGSYEQYF
TRBV27	.	TRBJ2-3	.	TGTGCCAGCAGTTTCAACAGGAACACAGATACGCAGTATTTT	CASSFNRNTDTQYF
TRBV7-6	.	TRBJ1-2	.	TGTGCCAGCAGCTTATCCCCCGCCCGACAGCCCGTAAACTATGGCTACACCTTC	CASSLSPARQPVNYGYTF
TRBV19	.	TRBJ2-2	.	TGTGCCAGTAGGCCCGGACGGACCGGGGAGCTGTTTTTT	CASRPGRTGELFF
TRBV30	.	TRBJ2-7	TRBD2	TGTGCCTGGAAGGCTAGCGGCTACGAGCAGTACTTC	CAWKASGYEQYF
TRBV10-2	.	TRBJ2-1	TRBD1	TGCGCCAGCAGTGAGGGACAGGGTAGTGAGCAGTTCTTC	CASSEGQGSEQFF
TRBV19	.	TRBJ2-7	TRBD2	TGTGCCAGTAGTATAGTGGCTAGCGGGGACTACGAGCAGTACTTC	CASSIVASGDYEQYF
TRBV7-8	.	TRBJ2-1	.	TGTGCCAGCAGCTTTTTTCTCGGCAATGAGCAGTTCTTC	CASSFFLGNEQFF
TRBV19	.	TRBJ2-3	.	TGTGCCAGTAGTATAACCGGGAGCCCAGATACGCAGTATTTT	CASSITGSPDTQYF
TRBV7-8	.	TRBJ2-2	TRBD2	TGTGCCAGCAGCTTAGGCCTAGCGGGAGTCCCCGGGGAGCTGTTTTTT	CASSLGLAGVPGELFF
TRBV9	.	TRBJ1-1	.	TGTGCCAGCAGCGTTGGGGAAAGTGACACTGAAGCTTTCTTT	CASSVGESDTEAFF
TRBV19	.	TRBJ2-7	.	TGTGCCAGTAGTATGGGTCCAGGGTCGGGCGAGCAGTACTTC	CASSMGPGSGEQYF
TRBV5-6	.	TRBJ2-1	.	TGTGCCAGCAGCTTGGGGGTCTACAATGAGCAGTTCTTC	CASSLGVYNEQFF
TRBV6-5	.	TRBJ1-5	.	TGTGCCAGCAGTTCGACACAGGGCTTCCAGCCCCAGCATTTT	CASSSTQGFQPQHF
TRBV7-9	.	TRBJ1-2	TRBD1	TGTGCCAGCAGCTTACCGGACAGGAAGGCTGGCTACACCTTC	CASSLPDRKAGYTF
TRBV18	.	TRBJ1-4	.	TGTGCCAGCTCACCACGAACAGCCGGAGCAACTAATGAAAAACTGTTTTTT	CASSPRTAGATNEKLFF
TRBV25-1	.	TRBJ1-4	.	TGTGCCAGCAGTGAGGTGGAGGAGGACGGAAAACTGTTTTTT	CASSEVEEDGKLFF
TRBV28	.	TRBJ2-7	.	TGTGCCAGCAGTCTGGACAAGAGCTCCTACGAGCAGTACTTC	CASSLDKSSYEQYF
TRBV27	.	TRBJ2-7	.	TGTGCCAGCACTTACCGGGACCCGAACTACGAGCAGTACTTC	CASTYRDPNYEQYF
TRBV4-1	.	TRBJ1-2	TRBD1	TGCGCCAGCAGCCCTCCACGACAGGGAGGCTATGGCTACACCTTC	CASSPPRQGGYGYTF
TRBV7-9	.	TRBJ1-2	.	TGTGCCAGCAGCCCAATATCCCAGTCACTCGGCTACACCTTC	CASSPISQSLGYTF
TRBV4-3	.	TRBJ2-3	TRBD1	TGCGCCAGCAGCCAAACGGGACAGGGGGCAGGAGATACGCAGTATTTT	CASSQTGQGAGDTQYF
TRBV28	.	TRBJ2-5	TRBD2	TGTGCCAGCAGTTTTCTAGCGGGACGGAGGGAACAAGAGACCCAGTACTTC	CASSFLAGRREQETQYF
TRBV19	.	TRBJ2-1	.	TGTGCCAGTAGTATCGGGGGATTACCCTCCTACAATGAGCAGTTCTTC	CASSIGGLPSYNEQFF
TRBV29-1	.	TRBJ1-3	.	TGCAGCGTTTTAGGTGGCAGCTCTGGAAACACCATATATTTT	CSVLGGSSGNTIYF
TRBV28	.	TRBJ1-5	.	TGTGCCAGCAGTTTAAACAGGGTGAGCAATCAGCCCCAGCATTTT	CASSLNRVSNQPQHF
TRBV19	.	TRBJ2-1	.	TGTGCCAGTACCCCGCGGGGTCTCGATGAGCAGTTCTTC	CASTPRGLDEQFF
TRBV10-3	once	TRBJ2-7	.	TGTGCCATCAGTTCCCCAGGGATGAGTAGCGAGAGCTACGAGCAGTACTTC	CAISSPGMSSESYEQYF
TRBV7-9	.	TRBJ1-1	.	TGTGCCAGCAGCCTCACAGGGATGACTGAAGCTTTCTTT	CASSLTGMTEAFF
TRBV27	.	TRBJ2-7	TRBD2	TGTGCCAGCAGTTTACTAGCGGGAGGGCCCCCCTACGAGCAGTACTTC	CASSLLAGGPPYEQYF
TRBV28	.	TRBJ2-2	.	TGTGCCAGCACCGTAACGGCGGCCGGGGAGCTGTTTTTT	CASTVTAAGELFF
TRBV28	once	TRBJ1-4	.	TGTGCCAGCAGGGGGTGGGACCCCGGAACTAATGAAAAACTGTTTTTT	CASRGWDPGTNEKLFF
TRBV6-5	.	TRBJ2-2	.	TGTGCCAGCAGTTCTGACAGGGAGGTAGACACCGGGGAGCTGTTTTTT	CASSSDREVDTGELFF
TRBV11-2	.	TRBJ2-5	TRBD2	TGTGCCAGCAGCTTACAGGTCGTAGCGGGAGGGCAAGAGACCCAGTACTTC	CASSLQVVAGGQETQYF
TRBV19	.	TRBJ2-5	.	TGTGCCAGTAGTATCGGACAGCAAGAGACCCAGTACTTC	CASSIGQQETQYF
TRBV7-9	.	TRBJ2-3	.	TGTGCCAGCAACAGCTTATCCCAGGGAAGTGTCGCAGATACGCAGTATTTT	CASNSLSQGSVADTQYF
TRBV27	.	TRBJ1-1	.	TGTGCCAGCACCCCGGCGGCAGAGGAAAACACTGAAGCTTTCTTT	CASTPAAEENTEAFF
TRBV9	.	TRBJ2-7	.	TGTGCCAGCAGCGTAGGTCGGGGGTACCACGAGCAGTACTTC	CASSVGRGYHEQYF
TRBV7-9	.	TRBJ2-7	.	TGTGCCAGCAGCTTATCTAGGTCCCCCTACGAGCAGTACTTC	CASSLSRSPYEQYF
TRBV13	.	TRBJ1-4	.	TGTGCCAGCAGCCTAAGACAGACTCAACTGTTTTTT	CASSLRQTQLFF